The present entry profiles one T cell receptor beta chain with its context. The target of this receptor is not known. Per-base quality was not reported, and no clone a single base away is much larger than it. This entry comes from a study of cytomegalovirus exposure and HLA in healthy donors (TCRdb year 2017). Concerning the study at large: An earlier analysis of 550 to 700 of the donors reported about 250 Gb of sequence data and some 120 million unique TCR beta sequences from 150 million to 200 million T cells. Approximately 300 gigabases of sequencing data and approximately 92 million unique TCR sequences made up an early release that covered fewer than 650 HLA-typed donors. Roughly five DR-DQ haplotypes were handled as single units for association and clustering because linkage in the cohort was strong. A later analysis re-analyzed previously published TCR beta repertoires from several hundred donors and added high-resolution HLA genotyping to study TCR occurrence patterns. A later genetic analysis took genome-wide SNP genotypes for about 65% of the 666 donors and used that subset as a discovery cohort. Among about 400 genotyped donors of the cohort, an average of approximately 240,000 unique TCR beta nucleotide sequences was sequenced per donor, of which approximately 19% were non-productive. Of the 350 to 450 genotyped donors, approximately 82% fell in the genetic ancestry cluster associated with self-reported Caucasian donors. To decide whether each TCR beta V gene segment behaved as functional or pseudogenic, an earlier analysis of some 600 of the donors relied on high-throughput TCR beta sequencing. The number of typed donors differed by locus: roughly 629-640 for A, B, C, DRB1 and DQB1; roughly 510 for DQA1; over 600 for DPA1; and 400 to 480 for DPB1. High-throughput TCR immunosequencing, statistical association of individual TCRs with disease status, and machine learning were combined to predict cytomegalovirus infection status. Alongside the repertoire data, information on donor age, sex, ethnicity and CMV serostatus was compiled. Using immunosequencing, the study profiled T cell repertoires from 500 to 800 subjects and related those repertoires to cytomegalovirus serostatus. Both class I and class II loci were covered by HLA typing, at four-digit resolution. Rather than using new phenotypic data, the later analysis identified candidate immune exposures from TCR beta sequences and from how often those sequences occurred across donors. The study was designed to test whether signatures of past pathogen exposure could be identified by cataloging public T cell receptors. In addition to the first cohort of roughly 670 subjects, a separate validation cohort of about 120 different subjects was used. Every discovery cohort repertoire had been produced on one sequencing platform. Overall study results and their limits: The sequencing pipeline was judged likely to have produced a cluster of highly shared sequence variants as a technical artifact. The 87-base-pair reads could not distinguish some IMGT-functional V segments, including TRBV6-2 and TRBV6-3, so those segments were excluded. It was suggested by the authors that the approach could potentially be generalized to other disease states and immunological phenotypes. V-gene and J-gene trimming of TCR beta chains was associated with a missense DCLRE1C variant in a later genetic analysis, and the association was replicated in an independent cohort. In an earlier analysis of about 600 of the donors, most TCR beta V segments appeared in productive rearrangements about 87% or about 30% of the time, broadly matching IMGT annotations. Cytomegalovirus status was reported to be diagnosed by the classifier with high specificity and sensitivity in both the original and validation cohorts. Linkage disequilibrium might explain the correlated functional status among segregating V segments, but an unknown experimental factor could not be excluded. A later analysis found that most CMV-associated TCR beta chains appeared HLA-restricted, with HLA associations seemingly driven largely by CMV exposure. While some public TCRs were present in many individuals, most TCR sequences turned up only very rarely across donors. The earlier analysis of 587 of the donors excluded 15 to 20 rarely observed V segments, including chromosome 9 orphons, because counts were too low. In vitro tests confirmed that a few of the cytomegalovirus-associated TCR beta chains recognize cytomegalovirus antigens. In the study, 164 TCR beta chains were listed as associated with cytomegalovirus. In this cohort, only TCR beta chains were sequenced, and detectable features were limited by the absence of alpha or paired-chain data. When HLA alleles, especially DR and DQ, strongly co-occurred, attributing TCR associations to individual alleles was difficult. Because HLA typing was unavailable for some donors at each locus, only the typed subset was used in association tests. In a later analysis, several top co-occurrence clusters were reported to appear linked to parvovirus B19, influenza, CMV and Epstein-Barr virus. Roughly uniform sequencing depth across donors was assumed in presence/absence analyses, although this assumption may not hold. For the cohort, immune exposure information was limited to CMV serostatus. In a later analysis, about 16,000 TCR beta sequences were associated with specific HLA alleles at a false discovery rate of 0.05. A further reported finding was that TCR beta sequences accurately predicted the HLA-A and HLA-B alleles for most subjects in the first cohort. In a later genetic analysis, fewer N-insertions in productive TCRs were reported among donors in an Asian-associated ancestry cluster than the approximately 670-donor mean. In a later analysis, the rate of TCR association differed among HLA loci, with DRB1 alleles having the most associated TCRs and HLA-C alleles having the fewest. In a later analysis, HLA-associated TCR beta chains showed more clonal expansion and lower generation probabilities than non-associated chains that were equally common.

The cohort comprised some 730 healthy bone marrow donors. Cohort members were all nominally healthy when sampled, although unrecorded immune exposures were likely present. The donor tested CMV seronegative, placing the donor among the 350 or so seronegative members of the cohort. A peripheral blood sample was provided by each donor, and peripheral blood mononuclear cells were used for TCR beta sequencing. The Qiagen DNeasy Blood Extraction Kit was used to extract genomic DNA from the blood cell samples. Trimming takes 5 bases from V and 6 bases from J, and the germline ends sit 8 bases apart. The CDR3 runs 12 amino acids, cysteine and phenylalanine included. CDR3 DNA only is kept here, 36 bases in frame from base 1. CDR1 and CDR2 (SEHNR, FQNEAQ) derive from the germline V gene (reference sequence). Library construction relied on the immunoSEQ multiplex PCR assay. A mixture of 60 forward primers for TCR Vbeta segments and 13 reverse primers for TCR Jbeta segments was used in the multiplex PCR. A multiplex PCR assay on genomic DNA amplified the CDR3 region of rearranged TCR beta genes. Amplified TCR beta libraries were sequenced as 87-base-pair reads on the Illumina HiSeq System. Per the authors' processing: In a later analysis, 70 million to 95 million unique TCR beta chains were counted across the 690 or so repertoires, and roughly 9.9 million of these chains were shared by at least two donors. To remove PCR and sequencing errors, raw reads were error-corrected and collapsed into unique sequences using a nearest-neighbor algorithm that merged closely related sequences. To assign V, D and J gene segments, CDR3 sequences were aligned to IMGT reference sequences. For a sequence to be retained, a match of at least six nucleotides to both a V gene segment and a J gene segment was required. A rearrangement counted as productive if the CDR3 had no stop codons and remained in frame with V and J, and every other rearrangement counted as non-productive. CDR3 was defined by IMGT convention, running from the second conserved V-encoded cysteine to the conserved J-encoded phenylalanine. In an earlier analysis of approximately 500 of the donors, sequences lacking an unambiguous match to a single V gene segment were excluded. In an earlier analysis of a few hundred of the donors, a V segment was called functional when productive rearrangements were above 56.7%, and segregating when the standard deviation between donors exceeded 5%. A statistical classification framework was built to diagnose cytomegalovirus status from the catalog of TCR beta chain sequences. A later analysis assigned V and J genes by comparing TCR nucleotide sequences with IMGT/GENE-DB human TR gene sequences. Using the TCRdist pipeline, a later analysis assigned CDR3 sequences along with most-parsimonious VDJ recombination scenarios. In a later analysis, each TCR beta chain was defined by its CDR3 amino acid sequence together with its V-gene family, and reads without a unique V-gene family were excluded. As a way to deal with suspected cross-contamination and a sequencing artifact, a later analysis dropped 450 to 600 nucleotide sequences that were highly shared and had low generation probability. For each public chain, a later analysis derived a clonal expansion index from normalized ranks of inferred template counts within each repertoire. Generation probabilities in a later analysis came from a VDJ recombination model fitted to out-of-frame rearrangements, and those results were checked against IGoR. A later analysis scored TCR-TCR, TCR-HLA and TCR-CMV co-occurrence with hypergeometric tests, applying a repertoire-size bias correction to TCR pairs. In a later analysis, false discovery rates were estimated by permuting HLA or CMV assignments 20 times. In a later analysis, co-occurring TCRs were grouped using DBSCAN, with TCRdist sequence similarity added in when clustering inside HLA-allele-positive subsets. For co-occurrence clustering, repertoires with fewer than 30,000 or more than 120,000 public chains were excluded, along with about five repertoires with anomalous nucleotide sharing. Not all clones reach the TCRdb copy of this immuneACCESS table, which keeps in-frame sequences only. Checked studies attribute under half of the gap to unresolved V genes and leave the rest unexplained. V, J and clone size reflect that table, while D and trimming were determined from the DNA. Recorded for this sample are about 160,000 clones; 70% to 90% of them occurred a single time. The ten largest account for 1.5% to 2% of the sample.

The sequenced sample consisted of PBMCs. The sequence was obtained from a woman aged 18-29 years in good health and CMV-seronegative. The chain is encoded by TRBV7-9 joined to TRBJ2-1; the D gene cannot be resolved reliably. The DNA sequence follows: TGTGCCAGCAGCGCATACATCAATGAGCAGTTCTTC. This translates into CASSAYINEQFF.